One and the same sample provided the 22 T cell receptor beta chains below, sequenced in a study of technical replicates of blood from four donors. Assay used: immunoSEQ multiplex PCR; TCRdb lists only in-frame clones, some missing. The sample has 99,000 or so clones; 95% are singletons. Material for sequencing was T cells isolated from PBMCs. Every receptor here comes from a human donor in good health.

The J gene is TRBJ1-2, the V gene TRBV7-9; D gene unclear. CDR3 length: 18 residues. The V end lost 2 bases, the J end lost 7 bases, and 26 bases lay between the germline ends. CDR1 is SEHNR, CDR2 FQNEAQ, per germline (reference sequence). The CDR3 DNA reads TGTGCCAGCAGCTTACAGGTGGGCGCAGCAACCATAGAAGGTGGCTACACCTTC. Translating it yields CASSLQVGAATIEGGYTF.

This chain joins TRBV13 and TRBJ2-5; D perhaps matches TRBD1 (5 bases). V lost 2 bases and J lost 7, with 14 bases in between. CDR1 is PRHDT, CDR2 FYEKMQ, per germline (reference sequence). This CDR3 is built from 14 residues. In nucleotides, the CDR3 is TGTGCCAGCAGCTTATTGGGGCCCTCCGCGACCCAGTACTTC. Its translation is CASSLLGPSATQYF.

The chain combines TRBV28 with TRBJ2-3; D gene uncertain. V gave up 6 bases and J gave up 0 bases, with 7 bases separating them. CDR1 MDHEN and CDR2 SYDVKM come from the germline V gene. The CDR3 has 13 amino acids. CDR3 region: CASSLTSTDTQYF. Here the CDR3 DNA reads TGTGCCAGCAGCCTAACTAGCACAGATACGCAGTATTTT.

This clone was seen only once. The rearrangement joins TRBV4-1 to TRBJ2-3; the match to TRBD2 covers 11 bases. V lost 7 bases to trimming and J lost 5 bases; unmatched junction nucleotides: 11. CDR3 size: 16 residues. Looked up from germline, CDR1 is MGHRA and CDR2 is YSYEKL. The CDR3 DNA is TGCGCCAGCACCAACGCGGGGCTAGCGGGAGGAGATACGCAGTATTTT. This sequence encodes CASTNAGLAGGDTQYF.

This rearrangement joins TRBV7-9 to TRBJ2-1; TRBD2 matches 11 bases. Germline V gene sequence: CDR1 SEHNR, CDR2 FQNEAQ (reference sequence). J lost 4 bases, V lost 5 bases, and 10 bases had no gene match. This CDR3 is 17 amino acids long. The CDR3 protein is CASSVSPSGRPYNEQFF. In DNA form, the CDR3 reads TGTGCCAGCAGCGTAAGTCCTAGCGGGAGGCCATACAATGAGCAGTTCTTC.

The genes are TRBV30 and TRBJ1-5; weak D call: TRBD1 (5 bases). Germline V lookup: CDR1 GTSNPN, CDR2 SVGIG (reference sequence). There are 16 residues in the CDR3. V lost 4 bases and J lost 4, with 20 bases in between. The CDR3 DNA reads as TGTGCCTGGACTAAAGGGGCCTTGGGTCCTAATCAGCCCCAGCATTTT. Protein product: CAWTKGALGPNQPQHF.

This chain joins TRBV7-6 and TRBJ2-2; 10 bases are a match to TRBD2. The CDR3 consists of 17 residues. Germline CDR1 reads SGHVS; CDR2 reads FNYEAQ. Germline trimming cut 3 bases from V and 8 bases from J; bases unmatched to any gene: 12. The CDR3 here is CASSFPGLASTKGELFF. CDR3 coding DNA: TGTGCCAGCAGCTTTCCGGGACTAGCGTCCACCAAGGGGGAGCTGTTTTTT. Filled out from reference TRBV7-6 and TRBJ2-2, the complete variable domain reads GAGVSQSPRYKVTKRGQDVALRCDPISGHVSLYWYRQALGQGPEFLTYFNYEAQQDKSGLPNDRFSAERPEGSISTLTIQRTEQRDSAMYRCASSFPGLASTKGELFFGEGSRLTVL.

In its sample, this clone was seen once. J is TRBJ1-1 and V is TRBV4-2; D uncertain. Trimming removed 5 bases from V and 2 bases from J, with 15 bases in between. CDR3 length: 15 amino acids. CDR1 and CDR2 (germline): LGHNA, YNFKEQ. The CDR3 nucleotides read TGTGCCAGCAGCATCCCTCCGGGAGGTAACACTGAAGCTTTCTTT. Translation: CASSIPPGGNTEAFF.

In this sample, this clone turned up once. A read error may account for a junction end that differs from germline. CDR3 sequence (DNA): TGTGCTAGCAGCCTGGACAGGGATGGCAATGAGCAGTTCTTC. As protein: CASSLDRDGNEQFF. The V call is TRBV7-7, the J call TRBJ2-1; 8 nucleotides agree with TRBD1. Germline lookup yields CDR1 SSHAT and CDR2 FNYEAQ (reference sequence). CDR3 length equals 14 residues.

This chain connects TRBV18 to TRBJ2-1, with 13 bases aligning to TRBD2. V was clipped by 0 bases and J by 2 bases; unmatched bases: 7. Germline V lookup: CDR1 KGHSH, CDR2 LQKENI. The CDR3 is 19 residues long. The DNA of the CDR3 is TGTGCCAGCTCACCACCGGGGACTAGCGGGAATAGTACCTACAATGAGCAGTTCTTC. Protein product: CASSPPGTSGNSTYNEQFF.

V and J are TRBV7-2 and TRBJ2-2; 11 bases map to TRBD2. J gave up 4 bases and V 6 bases, and 16 bases lay outside the gene matches. The CDR3 has 19 amino acids. Per the germline V gene, CDR1 is SGHTA and CDR2 is FQGNSA. The CDR3 spells CASREPGLAANRGTGELFF. The CDR3 DNA reads as TGTGCCAGCAGGGAACCGGGACTAGCGGCAAATCGTGGCACCGGGGAGCTGTTTTTT.

The CDR3 loop is CASSYSEGPNEKLFF. CDR3 nucleotide sequence: TGTGCCAGCAGTTACTCGGAGGGTCCCAATGAAAAACTGTTTTTT. This chain joins TRBV6-6 and TRBJ1-4; D remains unclear. Per germline, CDR1 MNHNY and CDR2 SVGAGI (reference sequence). V was cut by 0 bases and J by 5 bases, with 10 bases left in between. CDR3 length: 15 residues.

The V gene is TRBV28, the J gene TRBJ2-7; 9 bases are shared with TRBD2. Looked up from germline, CDR1 is MDHEN and CDR2 is SYDVKM. With V trimmed by 11 bases and J by 0 bases, 8 bases remained unmatched. The CDR3 totals 14 residues. CDR3 residues: CAGQRAGGSYEQYF. The CDR3 DNA reads as TGTGCCGGCCAAAGAGCGGGAGGCTCCTACGAGCAGTACTTC.

The V and J genes are TRBV5-6 and TRBJ1-2; D may be TRBD1 (6 bases). Trimming left V 4 bases short and J 3 bases short, with 13 bases between. CDR3 length equals 14 residues. Germline loops: CDR1 SGHDT, CDR2 YYEEEE. The CDR3 nucleotides are TGTGCCAGCAGCCCGGGGGGCAGGGACTATGGCTACACCTTC. This gives the protein CASSPGGRDYGYTF.

This chain links TRBV4-1 with TRBJ2-7; D remains unclear. Germline V gene sequence: CDR1 MGHRA, CDR2 YSYEKL. The CDR3 covers 14 residues. The ends were cut back, 1 base at V and 1 base at J, with 8 bases in the middle. CDR3 residues: CASSQVAESYEQYF. For the CDR3, the DNA is TGCGCCAGCAGCCAAGTTGCGGAATCCTACGAGCAGTACTTC.

Written as DNA, the CDR3 is TGTGCCAGCAGTTTCTTGGAGACAGAGAATTCACCCCTCCACTTT. Encoded protein: CASSFLETENSPLHF. The chain uses TRBV28 and TRBJ1-6; possibly TRBD1 for D (5 bases). V was shortened by 3 bases and J by 7 bases, with 13 bases between the two germline ends. The germline V gene has CDR1 MDHEN and CDR2 SYDVKM. The CDR3 has 15 amino acids.

This rearrangement joins TRBV9 to TRBJ2-1, with D maybe TRBD2 (7 bases). V was trimmed by 3 bases and J by 3 bases, leaving 13 bases between them. Per germline, CDR1 SGDLS and CDR2 YYNGEE. The CDR3 consists of 15 residues. The DNA of the CDR3 is TGTGCCAGCAGCGATCCGGGGGGCGTCTACAATGAGCAGTTCTTC. This codes for CASSDPGGVYNEQFF.

The CDR3 DNA reads TGTGCCAGCACGCCGGGACAGTCCTACGAGCAGTACTTC. This encodes CASTPGQSYEQYF. This chain uses TRBV18 with TRBJ2-7; 7 positions agree with TRBD1. J gave up 1 base and V 8 bases, and 5 bases lay outside the gene matches. CDR3 length equals 13 residues. Germline V lookup: CDR1 KGHSH, CDR2 LQKENI.

The rearrangement links TRBV6-1 to TRBJ2-5, with 12 bases identical to TRBD2. The germline CDR1 and CDR2 sequences are MNHNS and SASEGT. J was trimmed by 0 bases and V by 8 bases; bases with no gene match: 4. This CDR3 region has 15 residues. The CDR3 reads CASGLAGGNQETQYF. For the CDR3, the DNA is TGTGCCAGCGGCCTAGCGGGGGGGAACCAAGAGACCCAGTACTTC.

This chain joins TRBV4-1 and TRBJ1-1, with D perhaps matching TRBD1 (5 bases). Trimming took off 6 bases at V and 1 base at J, with 12 bases between the two ends. Germline lookup yields CDR1 MGHRA and CDR2 YSYEKL. The CDR3 covers 14 residues. This chain's CDR3 is CASSGHGRNTEAFF. CDR3 in DNA: TGCGCCAGCAGTGGACACGGAAGGAACACTGAAGCTTTCTTT.

This chain connects TRBV5-5 to TRBJ1-1; 8 positions agree with TRBD1. The CDR3 totals 17 residues. V lost 3 bases and J lost 0; bases outside the gene matches: 10. Per the germline V gene, CDR1 is SGHKS and CDR2 is YYEKEE (reference sequence). The CDR3 loop reads CASSSAGTGFMNTEAFF. The CDR3 DNA reads TGTGCCAGCAGCTCTGCCGGGACAGGATTTATGAACACTGAAGCTTTCTTT. Complete variable domain (other parts from reference TRBV5-5 and TRBJ1-1): DAGVTQSPTHLIKTRGQQVTLRCSPISGHKSVSWYQQVLGQGPQFIFQYYEKEERGRGNFPDRFSARQFPNYSSELNVNALLLGDSALYLCASSSAGTGFMNTEAFFGQGTRLTVV.

This chain connects TRBV27 to TRBJ2-1; D may be TRBD1 (6 bases). The CDR3 is 15 residues long. V shed 4 bases and J shed 10 bases, with 20 bases lying between them. CDR1 and CDR2 from the germline V gene are MNHEY and SMNVEV (reference sequence). The CDR3 sequence: CASSYRAPLVGEQFF. The CDR3 DNA reads TGTGCCAGCAGTTACAGGGCACCTCTAGTAGGCGAGCAGTTCTTC.